This record concerns one T cell receptor beta chain sequence. Its antigen is unidentified. The record originates from a study of OX40 agonist ivuxolimab in advanced cancers. On the study more broadly: Antecedent anti-PD-1, anti-PD-L1 or anti-CTLA-4 therapy was permissible, with roughly 36% having received some.

Points from the study as a whole: With doses of 0.1-3.0 mg/kg, partial responders showed among the lowest clonal expansion.

Measured with immunoSEQ multiplex PCR; TCRdb has only the in-frame clones, and not every one. The sample lists some 94,000 clones, about 92% occurring once. With 6 bases clipped from V and 6 bases from J, the junction kept 10 bases outside the gene matches. The length of the CDR3 is 15 residues. The germline CDR1 and CDR2 sequences are MNHEY and SMNVEV (reference sequence). Sequenced here: CD4+ or CD8+ T cells sorted from blood, sampled in a trial of the OX40 agonist ivuxolimab. This TCR derives from an adult with an advanced solid tumor such as melanoma, head and neck, liver or kidney cancer. The V and J genes are TRBV27 and TRBJ2-2, with 7 bases aligning to TRBD2. The CDR3 DNA reads TGTGCCAGCAGCAAACAGGAGGGACTACCCGGGGAGCTGTTTTTT. This sequence encodes CASSKQEGLPGELFF.